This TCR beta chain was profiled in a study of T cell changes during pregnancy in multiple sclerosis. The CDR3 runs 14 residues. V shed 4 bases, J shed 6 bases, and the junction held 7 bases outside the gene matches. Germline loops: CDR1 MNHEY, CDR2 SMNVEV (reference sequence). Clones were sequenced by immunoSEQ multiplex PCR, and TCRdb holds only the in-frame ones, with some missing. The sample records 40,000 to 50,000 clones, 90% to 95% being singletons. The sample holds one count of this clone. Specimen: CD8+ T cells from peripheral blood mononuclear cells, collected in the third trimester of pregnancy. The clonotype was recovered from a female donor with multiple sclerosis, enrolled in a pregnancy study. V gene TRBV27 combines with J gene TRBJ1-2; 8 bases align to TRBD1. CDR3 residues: CASSSDRGLNGYTF. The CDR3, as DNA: TGTGCCAGCAGTTCCGACAGGGGATTAAATGGCTACACCTTC.